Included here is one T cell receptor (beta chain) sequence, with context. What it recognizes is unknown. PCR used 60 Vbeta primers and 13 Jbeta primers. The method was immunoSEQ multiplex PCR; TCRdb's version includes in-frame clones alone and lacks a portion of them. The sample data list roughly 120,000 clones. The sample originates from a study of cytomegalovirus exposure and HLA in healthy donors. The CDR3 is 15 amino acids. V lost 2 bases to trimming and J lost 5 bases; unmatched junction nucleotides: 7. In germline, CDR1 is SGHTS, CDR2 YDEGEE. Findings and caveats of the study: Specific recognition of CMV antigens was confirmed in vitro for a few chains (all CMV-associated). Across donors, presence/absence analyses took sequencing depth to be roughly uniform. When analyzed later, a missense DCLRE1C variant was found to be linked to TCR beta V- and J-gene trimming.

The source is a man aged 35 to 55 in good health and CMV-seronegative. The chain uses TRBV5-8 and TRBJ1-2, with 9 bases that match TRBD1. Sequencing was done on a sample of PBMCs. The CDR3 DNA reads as TGTGCCAGCAGCTTACAGGGGGCAAAGGAATATGGCTACACCTTC. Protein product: CASSLQGAKEYGYTF.